Presented here are 29 T cell receptor beta chains from one specimen sequenced in a study of T-cell memory formation after mild COVID-19. TCRdb processed the 5' RACE reads anew with MiXCR; each CDR3 protein has one entry. Among roughly 6,000 distinct CDR3 sequences, more than 15% were seen once, and the ten largest hold 50% to 70%. Sequencing was carried out using PBMCs or a T cell subset sorted from them (not recorded which). These receptors all come from an adult woman who had mild COVID-19 (a few samples of this study predate the infection). Cell type and time point are not known.

Ten or more counts support this clonotype. The chain has TRBV7-6 and TRBJ2-5; a weak D match, TRBD2 (5 bases). Germline CDR1 is SGHVS and CDR2 is FNYEAQ. V gave up 0 bases and J gave up 5 bases, with 10 bases separating them. The CDR3 extends over 14 amino acids. The CDR3 DNA follows: TGTGCCAGCAGCTTAGCGCGAGGGCGGGAGACCCAGTACTTC. Encoded protein: CASSLARGRETQYF.

This clonotype showed up many times. This chain connects TRBV7-9 to TRBJ2-1; TRBD2 agrees at 10 bases. From germline, CDR1 is SEHNR and CDR2 FQNEAQ (reference sequence). The CDR3 is 16 amino acids. V lost 1 base to trimming and J lost 5 bases; unmatched junction nucleotides: 5. The CDR3 sequence is CASSLEAGGPNNEQFF. The CDR3 DNA reads as TGTGCCAGCAGCTTAGAAGCGGGAGGGCCAAACAATGAGCAGTTCTTC.

This clonotype is medium-sized within its sample. This chain uses TRBV7-9 with TRBJ2-3; D gene unclear. The CDR3 is 15 amino acids. Trimming stripped 7 bases from V and 1 base from J, with 15 bases between. Germline V gene lookup returns CDR1 SEHNR and CDR2 FQNEAQ (reference sequence). As DNA, the CDR3 is TGTGCCAGCACCTTTGGAATCGGCGGCACAGATACGCAGTATTTT. Residues: CASTFGIGGTDTQYF.

This clonotype has a count of ten or more. The chain employs TRBV6-2 or TRBV6-3 and TRBJ2-7, with D perhaps TRBD2 (5 bases). The CDR3 covers 12 residues. The ends were cut back, 5 bases at V and 4 bases at J, with 9 bases in the middle. Germline V gene sequence: CDR1 MNHEY, CDR2 SVGEGT. This chain's CDR3 is CASSHTSYEQYF. DNA for the CDR3: TGTGCCAGCAGTCACACTAGTTACGAGCAGTACTTC.

The CDR3 loop reads CSARDLGTDTQYF. In DNA form, the CDR3 reads TGCAGTGCTAGAGATCTAGGCACAGATACGCAGTATTTT. The chain recombines TRBV20-1 with TRBJ2-3; D gene uncertain. Trimming left V 0 bases short and J 1 base short, with 5 bases between. The CDR3 runs to 13 residues. Per germline, CDR1 DFQATT and CDR2 SNEGSKA (reference sequence).

This clonotype was counted ten times or more. This chain connects TRBV6-5 to TRBJ1-1; D call uncertain. This CDR3 spans 15 amino acids. V was pared by 6 bases and J by 1 base, with 15 bases between. Germline assignment: CDR1 MNHEY and CDR2 SVGAGI. CDR3 DNA: TGTGCCAGCAGCCTGGACGAGGAATCGAACACTGAAGCTTTCTTT. The encoded protein is CASSLDEESNTEAFF.

This clonotype has ten or more counts. V and J are TRBV7-9 and TRBJ1-2; D gene ambiguous. The CDR3 covers 14 residues. V shed 5 bases and J shed 1 base, with 11 bases lying between them. Germline values: CDR1 SEHNR, CDR2 FQNEAQ (reference sequence). The CDR3 nucleotides read TGTGCCAGCAGCCCTCCGGGCTATAACTATGGCTACACCTTC. Translated: CASSPPGYNYGYTF.

There are many counts of this clonotype. The V gene is TRBV5-5, the J gene TRBJ2-1; D is unresolved. The CDR3 consists of 15 residues. Germline V CDR1 and CDR2: SGHKS, YYEKEE (reference sequence). V was pared by 4 bases and J by 4 bases, with 15 bases between. The CDR3 loop reads CASSPTGRLYNEQFF. DNA for the CDR3: TGTGCCAGCAGCCCAACCGGACGGTTATACAATGAGCAGTTCTTC.

This clonotype was observed many times. This chain joins TRBV6-5 and TRBJ2-7; 10 bases map to TRBD2. Per germline, CDR1 MNHEY and CDR2 SVGAGI. J lost 5 bases, V lost 4 bases, and 11 bases had no gene match. CDR3 length equals 16 residues. CDR3 amino acids: CASSFSPAGTSDEQYF. DNA for the CDR3: TGTGCCAGCAGTTTCTCACCAGCGGGGACTAGCGACGAGCAGTACTTC.

This clonotype was observed many times. This chain uses TRBV27 with TRBJ2-3; 11 positions match TRBD2. V gave up 6 bases and J gave up 4 bases; unmatched junction bases: 18. The CDR3 length is 19 residues. Germline lookup yields CDR1 MNHEY and CDR2 SMNVEV (reference sequence). The CDR3 bases are TGTGCCAGCAGCCACCCCGAAATAAGTAGCGGGGGGGTGTCAGATACGCAGTATTTT. This codes for CASSHPEISSGGVSDTQYF.

V gene TRBV12-3 or TRBV12-4 combines with J gene TRBJ2-3; D is perhaps TRBD2 (5 bases). The CDR3 totals 11 residues. V lost 10 bases and J 6 bases, leaving 11 bases between the germline ends. CDR3 bases: TGTGCCACCGGACGAGGGGATACGCAGTATTTT. Protein: CATGRGDTQYF.

Ten or more counts support this clonotype. The chain uses TRBV5-6 and TRBJ1-1, with 7 positions matching TRBD1. V was clipped by 2 bases and J by 10 bases; unmatched bases: 11. The CDR3 is 14 amino acids. Per germline, CDR1 SGHDT and CDR2 YYEEEE. As DNA, the CDR3 is TGTGCCAGCAGCTTTATGGGACAGATGCTAACAGCTTTCTTT. Translated, it gives CASSFMGQMLTAFF.

By sample share, this clonotype is medium-sized. The chain joins TRBV5-1 to TRBJ2-1, with TRBD2 identical over 14 bases. V lost 2 bases to trimming and J lost 0 bases; unmatched junction nucleotides: 4. This CDR3 is built from 18 residues. Germline CDR1 and CDR2: SGHRS and YFSETQ. CDR3: CASSFSGTSGSSYNEQFF. CDR3 nucleotides: TGCGCCAGCAGCTTCTCCGGGACTAGCGGGAGCTCCTACAATGAGCAGTTCTTC. The whole variable domain, filled in from reference TRBV5-1 and TRBJ2-1, reads KAGVTQTPRYLIKTRGQQVTLSCSPISGHRSVSWYQQTPGQGLQFLFEYFSETQRNKGNFPGRFSGRQFSNSRSEMNVSTLELGDSALYLCASSFSGTSGSSYNEQFFGPGTRLTVL.

This clonotype was seen ten or more times. This chain connects TRBV5-8 to TRBJ2-7; the D is unclear. The V gene lost 4 bases and the J gene lost 2 bases, with 16 bases spanning the gap. Germline CDR1 and CDR2: SGHTS and YDEGEE. The CDR3 length is 15 residues. CDR3 DNA sequence: TGTGCCAGCAGCCCCCGGGCCTCCGACCCCTACGAGCAGTACTTC. Protein product: CASSPRASDPYEQYF.

This chain joins TRBV18 and TRBJ2-3, with D perhaps being TRBD1 or TRBD2 (6 bases each). Trimming stripped 1 base from V and 9 bases from J, with 17 bases between. The length of the CDR3 is 15 residues. CDR1 KGHSH and CDR2 LQKENI come from the germline V gene. The CDR3 sequence: CASSPQGGGGATQYF. CDR3 DNA: TGTGCCAGCTCACCACAAGGGGGAGGAGGGGCGACGCAGTATTTT.

This clonotype was detected many times. A clone one base away is much larger, so this may be a read error. This chain joins TRBV20-1 and TRBJ1-2; D is ambiguous. CDR1 and CDR2 (germline): DFQATT, SNEGSKA (reference sequence). This CDR3 has 16 amino acids. CDR3 amino acids: CSPRDLGEEVVKGYTF. CDR3 sequence (DNA): TGCAGTCCTAGAGATCTCGGGGAAGAAGTCGTGAAGGGCTACACCTTC.

This chain joins TRBV5-5 and TRBJ2-3, with D unclear. The CDR3 has 14 residues. Germline assignment: CDR1 SGHKS and CDR2 YYEKEE (reference sequence). V lost 5 bases and J 0 bases, leaving 10 bases between the germline ends. The CDR3 DNA reads TGTGCCAGCAGGGTCTGGTGGAGCACAGATACGCAGTATTTT. Amino acid sequence: CASRVWWSTDTQYF.

This clonotype was detected ten times or more. This chain uses TRBV25-1 with TRBJ2-7, with no clear D. V gave up 2 bases and J gave up 2 bases, with 10 bases separating them. The CDR3 contains 14 residues. Germline values: CDR1 MGHDK, CDR2 SYGVNS. In nucleotides, the CDR3 is TGTGCCAGCAGTGAAGGACCGCCTACCTACGAGCAGTACTTC. Translated: CASSEGPPTYEQYF.

This clonotype was picked up many times. The V call is TRBV4-1, the J call TRBJ2-7, with TRBD2 matching over 9 bases. Germline values: CDR1 MGHRA, CDR2 YSYEKL. CDR3 length: 14 amino acids. With V trimmed by 4 bases and J by 4 bases, 5 bases remained unmatched. In DNA form, the CDR3 reads TGCGCCAGCAGCCCTGCGGGGGGGGGTTACGAGCAGTACTTC. It specifies CASSPAGGGYEQYF.

The chain uses TRBV7-2 and TRBJ1-2; the match to TRBD1 covers 7 bases. The CDR3 totals 13 residues. The V and J ends lost 4 bases and 8 bases, in that order; junction bases with no gene match: 7. The germline V gene encodes CDR1 SGHTA and CDR2 FQGNSA. CDR3 coding DNA: TGTGCCAGCAGCTCCGCAAACAGGGGCGGCTACACCTTC. Translating gives CASSSANRGGYTF.

This clonotype was observed once. The V and J genes are TRBV7-6 and TRBJ2-7, with 8 bases aligning to TRBD2. Germline assignment: CDR1 SGHVS and CDR2 FNYEAQ. The CDR3 is made up of 17 amino acids. Unmatched junction bases numbered 15, after V lost 2 bases and J lost 6 bases. Here the CDR3 reads CASSLLSIAGYRFEQYF. In nucleotides, the CDR3 is TGTGCCAGCAGCTTACTCTCCATAGCGGGATATCGTTTCGAGCAGTACTTC.

This clonotype was picked up many times. CDR3 sequence reads: CATQSSWVNTEAFF. The CDR3 DNA follows: TGTGCCACCCAATCGAGCTGGGTGAACACTGAAGCTTTCTTT. V gene TRBV27 combines with J gene TRBJ1-1; D unresolved. The V end was cut by 10 bases, the J end by 0 bases, with 15 bases between. The V gene's germline CDR1 is MNHEY and CDR2 SMNVEV (reference sequence). The CDR3 extends over 14 amino acids.

This clonotype was found once. The gene calls are TRBV6-2 or TRBV6-3 and TRBJ2-7; 11 nucleotides match TRBD2. V was pared by 5 bases and J by 2 bases, with 5 bases of the junction left unmatched. Germline loops: CDR1 MNHEY, CDR2 SVGEGT. The CDR3 consists of 15 residues. The CDR3 sequence: CASSTTSGRTYEQYF. The CDR3 coding sequence is TGTGCCAGCAGTACTACTAGCGGGAGAACCTACGAGCAGTACTTC.

This clonotype was found many times. The rearrangement uses TRBV6-6 and TRBJ1-1, with D maybe TRBD1 (6 bases). Germline loops: CDR1 MNHNY, CDR2 SVGAGI (reference sequence). The germline V and J ends were trimmed by 2 bases and 5 bases, with 12 bases remaining between them. The CDR3 sequence is 14 residues long. The CDR3: CASSYQGLGTEAFF. As DNA, the CDR3 is TGTGCCAGCAGTTACCAGGGGTTGGGGACTGAAGCTTTCTTT.

This clonotype is classed as medium-sized (0.01 to 0.1%). The chain couples TRBV11-2 to TRBJ2-3; D gene uncertain. CDR3 size: 13 residues. V lost 0 bases and J 5 bases, leaving 6 bases between the germline ends. Germline CDR1 reads SGHAT; CDR2 reads FQNNGV. Here the CDR3 DNA reads TGTGCCAGCAGCTTAGAATGGGAAGATACGCAGTATTTT. Its protein product is CASSLEWEDTQYF. Full variable domain (missing parts from reference TRBV11-2 and TRBJ2-3): EAGVAQSPRYKIIEKRQSVAFWCNPISGHATLYWYQQILGQGPKLLIQFQNNGVVDDSQLPKDRFSAERLKGVDSTLKIQPAKLEDSAVYLCASSLEWEDTQYFGPGTRLTVL.

This clonotype was found many times. The rearrangement links TRBV4-3 to TRBJ1-4, with D perhaps matching TRBD1 (6 bases). The V and J ends lost 3 bases and 8 bases respectively, with 28 bases between them. The CDR3 is made up of 19 amino acids. Germline assignment: CDR1 LGHNA and CDR2 YSLEER. CDR3 bases: TGCGCCAGCAGCCATCGGGCCCCGGGCCCCGAAATGCAGGGGGAAAAACTGTTTTTT. Protein sequence: CASSHRAPGPEMQGEKLFF.

There are many counts of this clonotype. The J gene is TRBJ2-3, the V gene TRBV3-1, with D maybe TRBD2 (6 bases). The CDR3 spans 15 residues. Germline CDR1 reads LGHDT; CDR2 reads YNNKEL (reference sequence). Trimming left V 4 bases short and J 0 bases short, with 11 bases between. CDR3 amino acids: CASSPTGTSTDTQYF. As DNA, the CDR3 is TGTGCCAGCAGCCCCACCGGGACTAGCACAGATACGCAGTATTTT.

At least ten counts were recorded for this clonotype. J is TRBJ2-7 and V is TRBV20-1; 8 bases agree with TRBD1. The CDR3 has 13 amino acids. From germline, CDR1 is DFQATT and CDR2 SNEGSKA (reference sequence). V gave up 6 bases and J gave up 3 bases; unmatched junction bases: 7. The CDR3 here is CSALDRVLYEQYF. In nucleotides, the CDR3 is TGCAGTGCATTGGACAGGGTACTCTACGAGCAGTACTTC.

In its sample, this clonotype is medium-sized (0.01 to 0.1%). The V call is TRBV6-6, the J call TRBJ2-7; TRBD2 aligns across 8 bases. The V segment lost 8 bases and the J segment 4 bases; nucleotides outside the gene matches: 7. From germline, CDR1 is MNHNY and CDR2 SVGAGI (reference sequence). The CDR3 is 13 residues long. In nucleotides, the CDR3 is TGTGCCAGCGGCGGTAGCGGGATATACGAGCAGTACTTC. Translated, it gives CASGGSGIYEQYF.